Below, one T cell receptor (beta chain) is given with its context. What it binds is not known. Repertoires were generated with immunoSEQ multiplex PCR, while TCRdb's copy carries only in-frame clones and drops some. The repertoire includes about 120,000 clones, 80% to 95% of them detected once, and 4% to 5.5% sits in the top ten. The entry originates in a study of T cell responses to AZD1222 COVID-19 vaccine. The study's findings and limits: Spike-spanning, vaccine-associated CD4 TCRs were dominant at 160-218 and 743-854. Donors were mostly white British, more females; clonal diversity possibly underestimated. Unmutated regions of variants are reportedly targeted by nearly half of spike-specific TCRs. Baseline seropositivity occurred in only 5 to 7 AZD1222 recipients.

Sample: peripheral blood, taken on day 0 of MenACWY control vaccination. This receptor was obtained from an adult in good health.

Here the CDR3 reads CAWSNRAGYTF. The CDR3 nucleotides are TGTGCCTGGAGTAACAGGGCTGGCTACACCTTC. The chain carries TRBV30 and TRBJ1-2, with D possibly being TRBD1 (6 bases). Trimming took off 2 bases at V and 7 bases at J, with 8 bases between the two ends. The CDR3 is 11 residues long. Germline loops: CDR1 GTSNPN, CDR2 SVGIG (reference sequence).